This T cell receptor (beta chain) stems from a study of identical twins. Findings of the study overall: There were fewer insertions in abundant cord blood beta clonotypes, but memory repertoires showed no such pattern.

No donor was unhealthy or non-Caucasian. CDR3 length: 10 amino acids. V dropped 10 bases and J dropped 4 bases, with 8 bases sitting between them. Germline loops: CDR1 MNHNS, CDR2 SASEGT. This clonotype was seen a few times. No antigen is known for it. One entry per CDR3 protein, called by TCRdb with MiXCR from the 5' RACE reads. This sample has roughly 250,000 distinct CDR3 sequences, with 11% to 15% found just once. The sample was memory (CD45RO+) T cells sorted from blood. The clonotype comes from a woman between 18 and 30 years old in good health. J is TRBJ2-7 and V is TRBV6-1; no reliable D call. CDR3 residues: CATGPYEQYF. In DNA form, the CDR3 reads TGTGCCACTGGGCCATACGAGCAGTACTTC.